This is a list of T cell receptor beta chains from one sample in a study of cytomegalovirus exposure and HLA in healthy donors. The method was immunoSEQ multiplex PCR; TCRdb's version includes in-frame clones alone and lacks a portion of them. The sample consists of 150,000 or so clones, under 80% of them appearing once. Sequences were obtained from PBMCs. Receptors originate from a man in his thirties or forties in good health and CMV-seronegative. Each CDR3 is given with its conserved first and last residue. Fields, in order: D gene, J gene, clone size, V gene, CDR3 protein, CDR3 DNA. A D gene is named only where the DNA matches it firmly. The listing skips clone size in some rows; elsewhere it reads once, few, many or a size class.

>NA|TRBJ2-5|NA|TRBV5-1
CASSLAVGAWETQYF
TGCGCCAGCAGCTTGGCCGTAGGGGCGTGGGAGACCCAGTACTTC
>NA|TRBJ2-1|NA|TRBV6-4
CASSGGLGVGEQFF
TGTGCCAGCAGCGGCGGTTTAGGGGTCGGTGAGCAGTTCTTC
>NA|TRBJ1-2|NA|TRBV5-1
CASSPAGGTYGYTF
TGCGCCAGCAGCCCAGCAGGTGGAACCTATGGCTACACCTTC
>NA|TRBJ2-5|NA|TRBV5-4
CASSPVRAETQYF
TGTGCCAGCAGCCCCGTGCGGGCAGAGACCCAGTACTTC
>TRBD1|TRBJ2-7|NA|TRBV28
CASLGQNYEQYF
TGTGCCAGCCTGGGACAGAATTACGAGCAGTACTTC
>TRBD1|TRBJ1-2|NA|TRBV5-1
CASSYLGQVNGYTF
TGCGCCAGCAGCTATCTAGGACAGGTGAACGGCTACACCTTC
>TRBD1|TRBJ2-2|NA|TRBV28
CASNLQGADTGELFF
TGTGCCAGCAACCTACAGGGGGCGGACACCGGGGAGCTGTTTTTT
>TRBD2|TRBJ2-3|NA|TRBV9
CASSAGTSNTDTQYF
TGTGCCAGCAGCGCCGGGACTAGCAATACAGATACGCAGTATTTT
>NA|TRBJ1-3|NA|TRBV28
CASSLEGNTIYF
TGTGCCAGCAGTTTGGAGGGGAACACCATATATTTT
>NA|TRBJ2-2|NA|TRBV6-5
CASSYITGRGTGELFF
TGTGCCAGCAGTTACATAACAGGGAGAGGGACCGGGGAGCTGTTTTTT
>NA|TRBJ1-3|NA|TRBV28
CASSFFGNSGNTIYF
TGTGCCAGCAGTTTTTTCGGGAACTCTGGAAACACCATATATTTT
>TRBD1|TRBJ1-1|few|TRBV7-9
CASSATGGRYTEAFF
TGTGCCAGCAGCGCCACAGGGGGAAGGTATACTGAAGCTTTCTTT
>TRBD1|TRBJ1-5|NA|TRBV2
CASSLDRVSNQPQNF
TGTGCCAGCAGTTTGGACAGGGTAAGCAATCAGCCCCAGAATTTT
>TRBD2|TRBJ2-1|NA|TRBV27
CASSHGLAGGRDNEQFF
TGTGCCAGCAGTCACGGACTAGCGGGGGGCCGGGACAATGAGCAGTTCTTC
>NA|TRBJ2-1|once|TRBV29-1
CSADSYNEQFF
TGCAGCGCGGACAGTTACAATGAGCAGTTCTTC
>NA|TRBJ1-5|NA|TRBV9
CASSVGQVNQPQHF
TGTGCCAGCAGCGTAGGCCAGGTTAATCAGCCCCAGCATTTT
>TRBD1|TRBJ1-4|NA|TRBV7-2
CASSLGTGNEKLFF
TGTGCCAGCAGCTTAGGGACAGGGAATGAAAAACTGTTTTTT
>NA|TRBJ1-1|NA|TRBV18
CASSPSPRSGEAFF
TGTGCCAGCTCGCCCAGTCCGCGGTCGGGGGAAGCTTTCTTT
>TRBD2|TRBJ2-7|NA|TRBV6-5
CASSSPGEGYEQYF
TGTGCCAGCAGTTCCCCCGGGGAGGGGTACGAGCAGTACTTC
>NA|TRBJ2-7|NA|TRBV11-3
CASSLAGREEQYF
TGTGCCAGCAGCTTAGCCGGACGGGAAGAGCAGTACTTC
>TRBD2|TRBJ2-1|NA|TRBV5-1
CASSVGLAGILDNEQFF
TGCGCCAGCAGCGTAGGCTTAGCGGGAATCCTGGACAATGAGCAGTTCTTC
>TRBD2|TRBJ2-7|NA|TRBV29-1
CSVVLAGTGYEQYF
TGCAGCGTTGTATTAGCGGGGACGGGCTACGAGCAGTACTTC
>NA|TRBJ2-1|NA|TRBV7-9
CASTLGLGNNEQFF
TGTGCCAGCACCCTTGGTTTGGGCAACAATGAGCAGTTCTTC
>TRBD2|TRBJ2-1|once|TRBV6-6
CATIPGSGGGHNEQFF
TGTGCCACGATACCCGGTTCCGGGGGGGGGCACAATGAGCAGTTCTTC